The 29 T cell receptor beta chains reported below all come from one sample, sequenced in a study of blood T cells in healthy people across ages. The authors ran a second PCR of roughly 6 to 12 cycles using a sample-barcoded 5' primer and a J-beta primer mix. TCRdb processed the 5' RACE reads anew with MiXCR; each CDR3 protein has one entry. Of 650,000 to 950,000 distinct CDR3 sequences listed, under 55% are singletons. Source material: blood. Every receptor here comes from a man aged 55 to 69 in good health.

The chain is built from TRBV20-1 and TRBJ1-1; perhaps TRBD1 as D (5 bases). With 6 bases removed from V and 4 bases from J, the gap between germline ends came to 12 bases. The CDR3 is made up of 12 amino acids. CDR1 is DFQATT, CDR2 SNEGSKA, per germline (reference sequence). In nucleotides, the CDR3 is TGCAGTGCCTCGGACGGGGCCACTGAAGCTTTCTTT. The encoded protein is CSASDGATEAFF.

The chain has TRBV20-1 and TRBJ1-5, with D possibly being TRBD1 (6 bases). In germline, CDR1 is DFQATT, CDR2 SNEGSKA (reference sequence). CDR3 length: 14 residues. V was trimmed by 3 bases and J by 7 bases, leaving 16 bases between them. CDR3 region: CSARLPGDRQPQHF. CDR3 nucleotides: TGCAGTGCTAGGTTACCAGGGGATCGGCAGCCCCAGCATTTT.

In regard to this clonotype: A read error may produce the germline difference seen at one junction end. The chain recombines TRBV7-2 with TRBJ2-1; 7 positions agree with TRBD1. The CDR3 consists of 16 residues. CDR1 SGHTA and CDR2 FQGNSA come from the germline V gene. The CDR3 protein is CANSLNPPSGGETQFF. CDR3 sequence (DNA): TGTGCCAACAGCTTAAATCCACCCTCAGGGGGAGAGACCCAGTTCTTC.

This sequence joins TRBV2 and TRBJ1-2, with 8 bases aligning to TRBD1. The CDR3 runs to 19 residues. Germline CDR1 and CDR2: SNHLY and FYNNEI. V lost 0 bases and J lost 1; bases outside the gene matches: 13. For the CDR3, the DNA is TGTGCCAGCAGTGAAGCTTTCCACCGGACAGGGATGGTTAACTATGGCTACACCTTC. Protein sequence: CASSEAFHRTGMVNYGYTF.

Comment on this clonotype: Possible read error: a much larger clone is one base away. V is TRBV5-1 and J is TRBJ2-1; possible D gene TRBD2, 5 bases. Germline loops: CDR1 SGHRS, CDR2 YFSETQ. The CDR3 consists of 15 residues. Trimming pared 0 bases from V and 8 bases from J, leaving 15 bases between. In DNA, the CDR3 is TGCGCCAGCAGCTTGGGTGGACGGGGATCCGATGAGCAGTTCTTC. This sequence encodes CASSLGGRGSDEQFF.

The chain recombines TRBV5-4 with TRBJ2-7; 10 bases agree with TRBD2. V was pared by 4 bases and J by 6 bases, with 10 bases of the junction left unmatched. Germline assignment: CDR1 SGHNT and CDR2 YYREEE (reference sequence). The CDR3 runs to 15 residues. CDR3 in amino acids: CASSPTSGALGEQYF. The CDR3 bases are TGTGCCAGCAGCCCTACTAGCGGGGCCTTGGGCGAGCAGTACTTC.

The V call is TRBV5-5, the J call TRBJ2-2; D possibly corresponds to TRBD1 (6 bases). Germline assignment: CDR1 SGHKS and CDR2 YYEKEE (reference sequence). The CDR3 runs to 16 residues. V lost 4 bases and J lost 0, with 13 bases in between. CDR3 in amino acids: CASSILRGANTGELFF. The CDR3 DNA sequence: TGTGCCAGCAGCATACTCAGGGGCGCGAACACCGGGGAGCTGTTTTTT.

The CDR3 region is CAGGLGTSGGPYQETQYF. The DNA for the CDR3 is TGTGCCGGCGGCCTCGGGACTAGCGGGGGGCCGTACCAAGAGACCCAGTACTTC. The rearrangement uses TRBV3-1 and TRBJ2-5, with 15 nucleotides matching TRBD2. Germline V CDR1 and CDR2: LGHDT, YNNKEL (reference sequence). The CDR3 is 18 amino acids. V was pared by 11 bases and J by 0 bases, with 13 bases of the junction left unmatched.

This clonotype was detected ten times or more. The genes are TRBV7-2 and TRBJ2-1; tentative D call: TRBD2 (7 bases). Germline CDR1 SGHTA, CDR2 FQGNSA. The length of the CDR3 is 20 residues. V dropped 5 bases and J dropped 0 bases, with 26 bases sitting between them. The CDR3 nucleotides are TGTGCCAGCAGCCCTCTGACTGCGCGGGGGCCCAATCACTCCTACAATGAGCAGTTCTTC. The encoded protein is CASSPLTARGPNHSYNEQFF.

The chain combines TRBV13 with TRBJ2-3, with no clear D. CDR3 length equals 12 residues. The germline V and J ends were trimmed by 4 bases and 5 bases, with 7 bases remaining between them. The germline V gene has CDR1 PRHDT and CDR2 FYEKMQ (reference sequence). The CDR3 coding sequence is TGTGCCAGCAGCTACTGGGGAGATACGCAGTATTTT. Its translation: CASSYWGDTQYF.

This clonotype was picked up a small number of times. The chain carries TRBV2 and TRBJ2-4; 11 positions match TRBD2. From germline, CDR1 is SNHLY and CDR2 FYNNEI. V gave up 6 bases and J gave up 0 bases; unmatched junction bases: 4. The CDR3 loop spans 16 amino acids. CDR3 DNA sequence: TGTGCCAGCAGGCTCACTAGCGGGGGAGCCAAAAACATTCAGTACTTC. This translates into CASRLTSGGAKNIQYF.

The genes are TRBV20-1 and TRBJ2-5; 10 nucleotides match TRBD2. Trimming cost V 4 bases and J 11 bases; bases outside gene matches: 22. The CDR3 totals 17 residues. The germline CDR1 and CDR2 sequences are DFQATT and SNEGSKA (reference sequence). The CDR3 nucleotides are TGCAGTGCTACCGGTAGCGGGGGGACTAGCTCCTACAATGAGCAGTACTTC. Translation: CSATGSGGTSSYNEQYF.

CDR3 sequence: CSARVRTVQETQYF. CDR3 nucleotide sequence: TGCAGTGCTAGAGTGAGGACAGTGCAAGAGACCCAGTACTTC. The rearrangement uses TRBV20-1 and TRBJ2-5; D is possibly TRBD1 (6 bases). V lost 1 base and J lost 2, with 11 bases in between. This CDR3 has 14 residues. The germline gives CDR1 DFQATT, CDR2 SNEGSKA (reference sequence).

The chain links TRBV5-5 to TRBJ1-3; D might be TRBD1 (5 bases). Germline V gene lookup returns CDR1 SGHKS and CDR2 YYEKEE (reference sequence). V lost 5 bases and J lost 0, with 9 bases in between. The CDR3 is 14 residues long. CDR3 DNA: TGTGCCAGCAGAGGGGACGTCTCTGGAAACACCATATATTTT. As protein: CASRGDVSGNTIYF.

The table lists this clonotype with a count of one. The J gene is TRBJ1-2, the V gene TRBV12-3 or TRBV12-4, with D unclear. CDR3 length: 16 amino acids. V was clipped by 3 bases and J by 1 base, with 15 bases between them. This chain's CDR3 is CASSFGRQRVNYGYTF. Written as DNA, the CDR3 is TGTGCCAGCAGTTTCGGTCGGCAGAGAGTTAACTATGGCTACACCTTC.

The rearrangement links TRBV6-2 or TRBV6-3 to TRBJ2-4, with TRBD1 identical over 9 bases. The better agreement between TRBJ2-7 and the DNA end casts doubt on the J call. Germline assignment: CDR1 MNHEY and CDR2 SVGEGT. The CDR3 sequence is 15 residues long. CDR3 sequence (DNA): TGTGCCAGCCATTCCTCCGGGACAGGGTTCTACGAGCAGTACTTC. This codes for CASHSSGTGFYEQYF.

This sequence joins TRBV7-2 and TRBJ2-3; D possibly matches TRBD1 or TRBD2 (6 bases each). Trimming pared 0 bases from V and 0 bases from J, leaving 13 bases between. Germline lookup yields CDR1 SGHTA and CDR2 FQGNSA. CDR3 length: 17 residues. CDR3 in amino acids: CASSLAGGETSTDTQYF. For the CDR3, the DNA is TGTGCCAGCAGCTTAGCGGGGGGCGAAACTAGCACAGATACGCAGTATTTT.

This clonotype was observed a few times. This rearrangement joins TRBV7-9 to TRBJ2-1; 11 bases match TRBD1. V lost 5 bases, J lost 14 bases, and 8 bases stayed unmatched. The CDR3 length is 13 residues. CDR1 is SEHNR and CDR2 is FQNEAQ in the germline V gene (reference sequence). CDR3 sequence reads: CASSPRTGGFKFF. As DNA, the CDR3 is TGTGCCAGCAGCCCACGGACAGGGGGCTTTAAGTTCTTC.

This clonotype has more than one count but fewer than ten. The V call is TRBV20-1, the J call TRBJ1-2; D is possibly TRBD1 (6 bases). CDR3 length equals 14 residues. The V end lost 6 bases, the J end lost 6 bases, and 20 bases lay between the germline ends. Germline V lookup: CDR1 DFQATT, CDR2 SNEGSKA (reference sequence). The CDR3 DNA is TGCAGTGCGAATAGCAGGGGTCGGGGGGATGGCTACACCTTC. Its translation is CSANSRGRGDGYTF.

The CDR3 reads CASSVHRGGDYGYTF. DNA for the CDR3: TGTGCCAGCAGCGTTCACAGGGGTGGCGACTATGGCTACACCTTC. The V and J genes are TRBV3-1 and TRBJ1-2, with 7 nucleotides matching TRBD1. The CDR3 has 15 residues. In germline, CDR1 is LGHDT, CDR2 YNNKEL (reference sequence). The V gene end was trimmed by 5 bases and the J gene end by 3 bases; junction bases not matched to a gene: 9. Full variable domain (rest looked up from reference TRBV3-1 and TRBJ1-2): DTAVSQTPKYLVTQMGNDKSIKCEQNLGHDTMYWYKQDSKKFLKIMFSYNNKELIINETVPNRFSPKSPDKAHLNLHINSLELGDSAVYFCASSVHRGGDYGYTFGSGTRLTVV.

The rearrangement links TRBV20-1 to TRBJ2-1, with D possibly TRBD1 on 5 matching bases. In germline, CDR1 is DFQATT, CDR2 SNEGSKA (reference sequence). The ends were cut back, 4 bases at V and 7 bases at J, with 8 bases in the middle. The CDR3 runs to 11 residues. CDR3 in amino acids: CSAKGWNEQFF. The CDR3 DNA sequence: TGCAGTGCTAAGGGGTGGAATGAGCAGTTCTTC.

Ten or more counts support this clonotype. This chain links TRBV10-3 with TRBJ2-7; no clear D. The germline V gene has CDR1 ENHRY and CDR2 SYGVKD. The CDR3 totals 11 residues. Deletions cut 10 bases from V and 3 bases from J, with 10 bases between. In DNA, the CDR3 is TGTGCCACCGTAGATAACTACGAGCAGTACTTC. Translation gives CATVDNYEQYF.

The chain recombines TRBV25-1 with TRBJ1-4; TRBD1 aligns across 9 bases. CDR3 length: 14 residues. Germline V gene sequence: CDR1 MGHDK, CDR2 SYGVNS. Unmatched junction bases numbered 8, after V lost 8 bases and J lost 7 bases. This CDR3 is CASWTGAEGEKLFF. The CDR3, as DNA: TGTGCCAGCTGGACAGGGGCTGAGGGTGAAAAACTGTTTTTT.

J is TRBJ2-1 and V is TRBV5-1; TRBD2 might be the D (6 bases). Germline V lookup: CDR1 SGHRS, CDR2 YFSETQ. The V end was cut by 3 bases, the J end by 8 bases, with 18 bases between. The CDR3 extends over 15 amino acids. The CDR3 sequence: CASSSGRSLGDEQFF. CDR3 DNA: TGCGCCAGCAGCTCCGGGAGATCCCTCGGCGATGAGCAGTTCTTC.

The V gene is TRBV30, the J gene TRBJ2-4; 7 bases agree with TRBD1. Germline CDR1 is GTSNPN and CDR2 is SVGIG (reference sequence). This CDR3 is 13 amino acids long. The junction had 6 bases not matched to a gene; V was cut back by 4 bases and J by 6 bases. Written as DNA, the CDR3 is TGTGCCTGGAATAGGGACAGTAGAAACATTCAGTACTTC. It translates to CAWNRDSRNIQYF.

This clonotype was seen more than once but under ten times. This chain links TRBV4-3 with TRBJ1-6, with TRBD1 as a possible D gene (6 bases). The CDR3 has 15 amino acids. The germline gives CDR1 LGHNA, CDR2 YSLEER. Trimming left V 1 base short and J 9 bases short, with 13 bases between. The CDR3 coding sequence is TGCGCCAGCAGCCAAGTAACAGGGTCAATTTCACCCCTCCACTTT. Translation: CASSQVTGSISPLHF.

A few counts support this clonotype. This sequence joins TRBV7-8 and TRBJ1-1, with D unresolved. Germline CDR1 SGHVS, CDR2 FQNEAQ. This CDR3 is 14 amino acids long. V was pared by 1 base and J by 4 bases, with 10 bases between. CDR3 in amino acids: CASSLDKGPTEAFF. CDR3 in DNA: TGTGCCAGCAGCTTAGACAAGGGTCCCACTGAAGCTTTCTTT.

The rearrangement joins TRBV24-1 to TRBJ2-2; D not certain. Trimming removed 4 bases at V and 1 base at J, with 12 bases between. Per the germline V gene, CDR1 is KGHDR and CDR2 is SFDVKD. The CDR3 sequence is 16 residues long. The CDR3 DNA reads TGTGCCACCAGTGACCCAAGGACGGGGAACACCGGGGAGCTGTTTTTT. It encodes CATSDPRTGNTGELFF.

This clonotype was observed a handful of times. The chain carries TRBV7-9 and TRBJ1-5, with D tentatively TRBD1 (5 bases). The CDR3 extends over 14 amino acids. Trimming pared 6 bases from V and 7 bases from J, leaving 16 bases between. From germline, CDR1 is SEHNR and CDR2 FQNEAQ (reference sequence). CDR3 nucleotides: TGTGCCAGCAGTCAAGACAGTGAAGGCCAGCCCCAGCATTTT. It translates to CASSQDSEGQPQHF.